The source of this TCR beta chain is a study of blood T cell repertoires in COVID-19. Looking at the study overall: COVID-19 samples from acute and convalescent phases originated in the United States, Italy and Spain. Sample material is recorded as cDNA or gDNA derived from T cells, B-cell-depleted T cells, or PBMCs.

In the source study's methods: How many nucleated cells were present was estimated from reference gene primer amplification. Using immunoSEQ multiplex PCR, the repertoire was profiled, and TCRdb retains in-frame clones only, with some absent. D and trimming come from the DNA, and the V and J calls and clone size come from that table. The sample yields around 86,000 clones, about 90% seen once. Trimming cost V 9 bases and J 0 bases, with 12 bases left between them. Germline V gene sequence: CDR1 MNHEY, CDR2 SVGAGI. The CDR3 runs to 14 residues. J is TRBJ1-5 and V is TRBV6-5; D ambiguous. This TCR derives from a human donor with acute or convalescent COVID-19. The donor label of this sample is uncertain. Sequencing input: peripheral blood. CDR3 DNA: TGTGCCAGTCGTCGAGGTGGTAGCAATCAGCCCCAGCATTTT. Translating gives CASRRGGSNQPQHF.